This record concerns one T cell receptor (beta chain) sequence. This entry belongs to a study of blood T cell repertoires in COVID-19. There are 15 residues in the CDR3. The V gene's germline CDR1 is MDHEN and CDR2 SYDVKM. J lost 3 bases, V lost 4 bases, and 4 bases had no gene match. The table came from immunoSEQ multiplex PCR; TCRdb's copy has only in-frame clones and leaves some out. Of around 190,000 clones in the sample, 85% to 90% were seen once. Sequences were obtained from PBMCs or T cells enriched from blood (not recorded which). The receptor's source is a woman aged 40 to 50 in a cohort exposed to, infected with or recovered from COVID-19 (not recorded which). The V and J genes are TRBV28 and TRBJ1-2; 11 positions match TRBD1. The CDR3 region is CASSYGDRGYYGYTF. The DNA of the CDR3 is TGTGCCAGCAGTTATGGGGACAGGGGGTACTATGGCTACACCTTC.